This entry lists 10 T cell receptor beta chains sequenced from one sample in a study of monozygotic twins with inflammatory bowel disease. TCRdb reanalyzed the 5' RACE reads, giving one entry per CDR3 protein sequence and no DNA. The clone table shows around 450,000 distinct CDR3 sequences, with the ten largest holding 2.4%. What was sequenced was blood. The receptors derive from a human donor with ulcerative colitis or Crohn's disease, or a healthy co-twin of an affected twin (not recorded which).

V gene TRBV2 combines with J gene TRBJ1-1; the D gene TCRdb calls, TRBD1, cannot be checked with no DNA. CDR3 size: 14 residues. Germline CDR1 and CDR2: SNHLY and FYNNEI. The CDR3 sequence is CASSVTGKGTEAFF.

This rearrangement joins TRBV11-1 to TRBJ2-1. CDR3 length: 15 amino acids. Germline V CDR1 and CDR2: SGHAT, FQDESV (reference sequence). This CDR3 reads CASRRTGTPNNEQFF.

The rearrangement links TRBV20-1 to TRBJ1-6; TCRdb proposes TRBD1, but this gene call is untestable without DNA. CDR3 length: 13 amino acids. Germline V gene lookup returns CDR1 DFQATT and CDR2 SNEGSKA (reference sequence). The CDR3 loop is CSAQTGENSPLHF.

The chain employs TRBV28 and TRBJ2-7; the D call of TRBD2 rests on TCRdb alone, since no DNA is present to check it. Germline CDR1 is MDHEN and CDR2 is SYDVKM. This CDR3 spans 13 amino acids. This CDR3 is CASGLAYSYEQYF.

The chain recombines TRBV5-1 with TRBJ1-4. This CDR3 is 15 amino acids long. CDR1 SGHRS and CDR2 YFSETQ come from the germline V gene. CDR3 protein: CASSLDSSTNEKLFF. Looking up the rest from reference TRBV5-1 and TRBJ1-4 gives the full variable domain: KAGVTQTPRYLIKTRGQQVTLSCSPISGHRSVSWYQQTPGQGLQFLFEYFSETQRNKGNFPGRFSGRQFSNSRSEMNVSTLELGDSALYLCASSLDSSTNEKLFFGSGTQLSVL.

Here the CDR3 reads CASSVGTGGSGYGYTF. The chain carries TRBV9 and TRBJ1-2; absent DNA, TCRdb's TRBD1 call cannot be checked. This CDR3 has 16 amino acids. The V gene's germline CDR1 is SGDLS and CDR2 YYNGEE. Looking up the rest from reference TRBV9 and TRBJ1-2 gives the full variable domain: DSGVTQTPKHLITATGQRVTLRCSPRSGDLSVYWYQQSLDQGLQFLIQYYNGEERAKGNILERFSAQQFPDLHSELNLSSLELGDSALYFCASSVGTGGSGYGYTFGSGTRLTVV.

The rearrangement uses TRBV5-1 and TRBJ2-7; TCRdb's D gene call, TRBD1, goes unchecked for lack of DNA. This CDR3 contains 14 residues. The germline CDR1 and CDR2 sequences are SGHRS and YFSETQ. This CDR3 reads CASSSRGQGYEQYF. Together with reference TRBV5-1 and TRBJ2-7, the CDR3 gives the full variable domain: KAGVTQTPRYLIKTRGQQVTLSCSPISGHRSVSWYQQTPGQGLQFLFEYFSETQRNKGNFPGRFSGRQFSNSRSEMNVSTLELGDSALYLCASSSRGQGYEQYFGPGTRLTVT.

CDR3 region: CAISELPQETQYF. This chain links TRBV10-3 with TRBJ2-5; TCRdb returns TRBD2, unconfirmable since there is no DNA. The CDR3 is 13 residues long. Germline CDR1 and CDR2: ENHRY and SYGVKD.

This chain connects TRBV6-6 to TRBJ2-1; the D call from TCRdb, TRBD1, cannot be confirmed without DNA. In germline, CDR1 is MNHNY, CDR2 SVGAGI (reference sequence). This CDR3 region has 14 residues. The CDR3 here is CASKRQGSYNEQFF.

This chain links TRBV5-1 with TRBJ1-1; TCRdb returns TRBD1, unconfirmable since there is no DNA. Germline CDR1 SGHRS, CDR2 YFSETQ. The CDR3 is 15 residues long. The CDR3 loop is CASSLGQGYGTEAFF.